This passage covers 10 T cell receptor beta chains from one sample sequenced in a study of blood T cell repertoires in COVID-19 (dated by TCRdb to the early 2020s). The library relied on the immunoSEQ multiplex PCR assay. In its TCRdb copy, this immuneACCESS table keeps in-frame sequences only and misses some clones. Where compared with another copy, unresolved V genes explain less than half of these, and the others have no known cause. This sample is represented by just over 300,000 clones; around 92% of them were singletons. Approximately 2% of the sample lies in the top ten. Source material: peripheral blood. The receptor set was obtained from a woman under 40 with COVID-19, enrolled during active disease.

Only one count was recorded for this clone. The V and J genes are TRBV15 and TRBJ2-5; 7 bases fit TRBD2. The CDR3 spans 16 residues. V dropped 3 bases and J dropped 1; count of bases not matched to a gene: 8. Germline CDR1 reads LNHNV; CDR2 reads YYDKDF (reference sequence). In DNA, the CDR3 is TGTGCCACCAGCAGGGGTGAGGGAGGGACCCAAGAGACCCAGTACTTC. Its protein product is CATSRGEGGTQETQYF.

This clone was observed many times. The chain employs TRBV6-5 and TRBJ2-3, with 8 bases identical to TRBD2. The CDR3 has 14 residues. Germline CDR1 and CDR2: MNHEY and SVGAGI. With V trimmed by 6 bases and J by 3 bases, 5 bases remained unmatched. CDR3 in DNA: TGTGCCAGCAGAAATAGCGGGGATACAGATACGCAGTATTTT. Translation: CASRNSGDTDTQYF.

This chain links TRBV30 with TRBJ2-1; TRBD1 aligns across 8 bases. Germline V gene lookup returns CDR1 GTSNPN and CDR2 SVGIG (reference sequence). Trimming at V came to 3 bases and at J to 7 bases, leaving 11 bases not matched to a gene. This CDR3 is built from 15 residues. CDR3 DNA: TGTGCCTGGAGCGTACCGGGACAGGAAGTTAATGAGCAGTTCTTC. Residues: CAWSVPGQEVNEQFF.

J is TRBJ1-1 and V is TRBV11-2; D gene ambiguous. Germline CDR1 is SGHAT and CDR2 is FQNNGV. This CDR3 region has 12 residues. V was trimmed by 4 bases and J by 10 bases, leaving 13 bases between them. The DNA of the CDR3 is TGTGCCAGCAGCTCCTTTTCCGGGGTAGCTTTCTTT. Its protein is CASSSFSGVAFF.

The chain couples TRBV7-9 to TRBJ1-1; the D gene is possibly TRBD1 (5 bases). V was cut by 0 bases and J by 5 bases, with 13 bases left in between. Germline CDR1 is SEHNR and CDR2 is FQNEAQ (reference sequence). The CDR3 sequence is 15 residues long. The CDR3 loop is CASSLALGLRTEAFF. The CDR3, as DNA: TGTGCCAGCAGCTTAGCCCTGGGGCTGAGAACTGAAGCTTTCTTT.

V usage is TRBV6-4 and J usage is TRBJ2-5; 9 nucleotides agree with TRBD2. The CDR3 spans 13 residues. V lost 6 bases, J lost 5 bases, and 4 bases stayed unmatched. Germline CDR1 MRHNA, CDR2 SNTAGT. CDR3 sequence (DNA): TGTGCCAGCAGCCAGACTAGCGGCGAGACCCAGTACTTC. It translates to CASSQTSGETQYF.

The chain joins TRBV4-2 to TRBJ1-2, with TRBD1 matching over 7 bases. J lost 4 bases, V lost 0 bases, and 5 bases had no gene match. This CDR3 has 15 amino acids. The germline V gene encodes CDR1 LGHNA and CDR2 YNFKEQ. Written as DNA, the CDR3 is TGTGCCAGCAGCCAAGATTCGACAGGGTCCTATGGCTACACCTTC. Its protein is CASSQDSTGSYGYTF.

The chain combines TRBV2 with TRBJ1-2; D perhaps matches TRBD1 (6 bases). The CDR3 loop spans 16 amino acids. With 5 bases removed from V and 1 base from J, the gap between germline ends came to 17 bases. Looked up from germline, CDR1 is SNHLY and CDR2 is FYNNEI. CDR3 sequence: CASSPLRRTDNYGYTF. CDR3 in DNA: TGTGCCAGCAGTCCCTTGCGTAGGACAGATAACTATGGCTACACCTTC.

The V and J genes are TRBV11-2 and TRBJ2-4; TRBD1 is a possible D gene (5 bases). The CDR3 runs to 19 residues. V was cut by 4 bases and J by 1 base, with 23 bases left in between. CDR1 SGHAT and CDR2 FQNNGV come from the germline V gene. CDR3 in amino acids: CASSSRGVGAKPAKNIQYF. The CDR3 nucleotides are TGTGCCAGCAGCTCCAGAGGTGTAGGGGCAAAGCCGGCCAAAAACATTCAGTACTTC.

The V gene is TRBV6-5, the J gene TRBJ1-4, with D maybe TRBD1 (6 bases). Between the trimmed V and J ends, which lost 6 bases and 8 bases, there was a span of 19 bases. The CDR3 spans 15 residues. Germline V gene sequence: CDR1 MNHEY, CDR2 SVGAGI. The DNA of the CDR3 is TGTGCCAGCAGAATGGACGGGGGGCTGGAGGAAAAACTGTTTTTT. Its protein is CASRMDGGLEEKLFF.